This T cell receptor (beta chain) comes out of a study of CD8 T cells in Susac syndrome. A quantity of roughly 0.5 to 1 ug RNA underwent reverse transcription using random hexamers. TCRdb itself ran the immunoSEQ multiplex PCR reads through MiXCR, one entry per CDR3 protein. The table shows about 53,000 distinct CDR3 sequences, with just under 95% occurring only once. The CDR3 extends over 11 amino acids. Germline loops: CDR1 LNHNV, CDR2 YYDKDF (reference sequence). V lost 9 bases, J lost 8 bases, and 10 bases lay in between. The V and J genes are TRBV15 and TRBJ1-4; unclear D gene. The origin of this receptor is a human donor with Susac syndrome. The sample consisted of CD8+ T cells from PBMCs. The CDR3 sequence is CATRKGEKLFF. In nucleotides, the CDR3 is TGTGCCACAAGAAAAGGGGAAAAACTGTTTTTT.